The rows below give T cell receptor beta chains drawn from one sample of a study of blood T cell repertoires in COVID-19. Some clones are missing from TCRdb's copy, which holds only in-frame ones; the method was immunoSEQ multiplex PCR. The sample gives 200,000 or so clones, around 77% of which show up once; about 18% is in the top ten. The specimen sequenced was peripheral blood. These TCRs come from a man in his sixties with active or convalescent COVID-19. The conserved cysteine and the conserved F or W are not part of the CDR3 here. Each record gives: D gene, J gene, V gene, CDR3 protein. A D gene is named only where the DNA matches it firmly.

d_call: TRBD1; j_call: TRBJ2-1; v_call: TRBV2; cdr3_aa: ASRPPPGTGRNEQF
d_call: -; j_call: TRBJ2-3; v_call: TRBV5-6; cdr3_aa: ASSSPTATDTQY
d_call: -; j_call: TRBJ2-2; v_call: TRBV7-3; cdr3_aa: ASSTRLPGELF
d_call: TRBD2; j_call: TRBJ2-5; v_call: TRBV5-1; cdr3_aa: ASSIGGSGYQETQY
d_call: TRBD1; j_call: TRBJ1-2; v_call: TRBV7-2; cdr3_aa: ASSSPTGHGYT
d_call: TRBD1; j_call: TRBJ1-6; v_call: TRBV30; cdr3_aa: AYSTGARSPLH
d_call: TRBD1; j_call: TRBJ1-1; v_call: TRBV9; cdr3_aa: ASSVLTGGNTEAF
d_call: -; j_call: TRBJ1-5; v_call: TRBV28; cdr3_aa: ASSLRGYSNQPQH
d_call: TRBD2; j_call: TRBJ2-1; v_call: TRBV7-2; cdr3_aa: ASSLESAGGIYNEQF
d_call: TRBD2; j_call: TRBJ2-7; v_call: TRBV5-5; cdr3_aa: ASSFTSGSSYEQY
d_call: -; j_call: TRBJ2-3; v_call: TRBV2; cdr3_aa: ASSEFGQAGDTQY
d_call: TRBD1; j_call: TRBJ1-2; v_call: TRBV27; cdr3_aa: ASSFRGGHGYT
d_call: TRBD2; j_call: TRBJ2-1; v_call: TRBV28; cdr3_aa: ASSQAGVSYNEQF
d_call: -; j_call: TRBJ2-7; v_call: TRBV19; cdr3_aa: ASSSSAYYEQY
d_call: -; j_call: TRBJ2-1; v_call: TRBV9; cdr3_aa: ASSAAWGLDEQF
d_call: TRBD2; j_call: TRBJ2-3; v_call: TRBV6-6; cdr3_aa: ASSGRFGLAGMGRADTQY
d_call: TRBD1; j_call: TRBJ2-7; v_call: TRBV18; cdr3_aa: ASSPTGTYEQY
d_call: -; j_call: TRBJ2-2; v_call: TRBV4-3; cdr3_aa: ASSQDTGGGNGELF
d_call: TRBD2; j_call: TRBJ2-1; v_call: TRBV11-1; cdr3_aa: ASRPSGTNEQF
d_call: TRBD2; j_call: TRBJ2-3; v_call: TRBV28; cdr3_aa: ASTPTSGSSGTDTQY
d_call: -; j_call: TRBJ2-7; v_call: TRBV6-5; cdr3_aa: GRAENPYEQY
d_call: TRBD2; j_call: TRBJ2-2; v_call: TRBV4-2; cdr3_aa: ASSQDRAGEIVAGELF
d_call: TRBD2; j_call: TRBJ2-3; v_call: TRBV11-2; cdr3_aa: ASSLEAGIADTQY
d_call: TRBD1; j_call: TRBJ1-1; v_call: TRBV30; cdr3_aa: AWSVRQGAQNTEAF
d_call: TRBD2; j_call: TRBJ2-3; v_call: TRBV4-1; cdr3_aa: ASSQDPAGGLGTTDTQY
d_call: -; j_call: TRBJ1-2; v_call: TRBV30; cdr3_aa: AWSVLRGYGYT
d_call: -; j_call: TRBJ2-3; v_call: TRBV7-3; cdr3_aa: ASSLTAGTDTQY
d_call: -; j_call: TRBJ2-3; v_call: TRBV20-1; cdr3_aa: SASGTDTQY
d_call: TRBD1; j_call: TRBJ1-5; v_call: TRBV5-1; cdr3_aa: ASSLQGQGKGQPQH
d_call: TRBD1; j_call: TRBJ2-3; v_call: TRBV6-5; cdr3_aa: ASSYLGQGTDTQY
d_call: TRBD1; j_call: TRBJ1-1; v_call: TRBV5-4; cdr3_aa: ASSLGDRANTEAF
d_call: TRBD2; j_call: TRBJ2-5; v_call: TRBV10-3; cdr3_aa: ATSSGSGETQY
d_call: TRBD2; j_call: TRBJ2-3; v_call: TRBV6-4; cdr3_aa: ASSVYAGADTQY
d_call: -; j_call: TRBJ2-3; v_call: TRBV21-1; cdr3_aa: ASILGRGKDTQY
d_call: TRBD2; j_call: TRBJ2-7; v_call: TRBV10-3; cdr3_aa: AGGGFYEQY
d_call: -; j_call: TRBJ2-7; v_call: TRBV7-3; cdr3_aa: ASSLTQDSPEQY
d_call: TRBD1; j_call: TRBJ1-5; v_call: TRBV10-1; cdr3_aa: ASSPGTGGDQPQH
d_call: -; j_call: TRBJ1-4; v_call: TRBV19; cdr3_aa: ASSRALVTNEKLF
d_call: -; j_call: TRBJ1-1; v_call: TRBV7-2; cdr3_aa: ASAPSGRGNTEAF
d_call: TRBD2; j_call: TRBJ2-5; v_call: TRBV6-2/TRBV6-3; cdr3_aa: ASSFGGLAGAQETQY
d_call: -; j_call: TRBJ1-4; v_call: TRBV27; cdr3_aa: ASSFRVLHKLF
d_call: -; j_call: TRBJ2-1; v_call: TRBV30; cdr3_aa: AWIGGARQF
d_call: TRBD1; j_call: TRBJ1-4; v_call: TRBV5-4; cdr3_aa: ASSLGQGATNEKLF
d_call: TRBD2; j_call: TRBJ2-2; v_call: TRBV2; cdr3_aa: ASRTGTSGNTGELF
d_call: -; j_call: TRBJ1-6; v_call: TRBV28; cdr3_aa: ASTPPTEGSSPLH
d_call: TRBD2; j_call: TRBJ2-3; v_call: TRBV5-5; cdr3_aa: ASSWAGEASDTQY
d_call: TRBD1; j_call: TRBJ1-1; v_call: TRBV6-5; cdr3_aa: ASSYSRGRVTSF
d_call: -; j_call: TRBJ2-4; v_call: TRBV5-1; cdr3_aa: ASSLGQRLAKNIQY
d_call: TRBD2; j_call: TRBJ2-7; v_call: TRBV19; cdr3_aa: ASSKFRTSRYEQY
d_call: TRBD2; j_call: TRBJ2-1; v_call: TRBV4-2; cdr3_aa: ASSPQGTSGESSYNEQF
d_call: TRBD2; j_call: TRBJ2-7; v_call: TRBV2; cdr3_aa: ASSGLAGPPTYEQY